This T cell receptor beta chain was documented in a study of blood T cell repertoires in COVID-19. Turning to the study itself: Acute and convalescent COVID-19 specimens originated in the United States, Italy and Spain.

As handled by the study authors: Reference gene primer amplification gave estimated nucleated cell counts. Here immunoSEQ multiplex PCR was the method, and the copy in TCRdb shows in-frame clones only, minus some. That table gives V, J and clone size, and the DNA gave D and trimming. The sample holds about 81,000 clones, more than 70% seen once. V lost 1 base and J 9 bases, leaving 25 bases between the germline ends. The germline gives CDR1 SGHNT, CDR2 YENEEA. The CDR3 is 18 residues long. The chain joins TRBV11-3 to TRBJ2-1, with D possibly matching TRBD2 (5 bases). This TCR was recovered from a human donor in a cohort sampled during active COVID-19. Source material: peripheral blood. Here the CDR3 reads CASSLGGEAFPIGGEQFF. For the CDR3, the DNA is TGTGCCAGCAGCTTAGGGGGAGAGGCTTTCCCCATAGGTGGTGAGCAGTTCTTC.